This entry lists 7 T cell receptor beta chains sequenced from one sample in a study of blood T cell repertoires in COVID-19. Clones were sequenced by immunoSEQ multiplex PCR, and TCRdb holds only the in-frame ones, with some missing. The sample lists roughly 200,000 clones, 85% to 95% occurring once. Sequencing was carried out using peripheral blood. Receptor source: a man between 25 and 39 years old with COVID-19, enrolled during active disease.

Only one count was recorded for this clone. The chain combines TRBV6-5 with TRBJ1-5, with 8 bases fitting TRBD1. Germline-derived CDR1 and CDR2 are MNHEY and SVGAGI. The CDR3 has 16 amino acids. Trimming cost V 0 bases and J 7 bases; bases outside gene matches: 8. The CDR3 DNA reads TGTGCCAGCAGTTACTCGGTTCAGGGGGCAGGACAGCCCCAGCATTTT. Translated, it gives CASSYSVQGAGQPQHF.

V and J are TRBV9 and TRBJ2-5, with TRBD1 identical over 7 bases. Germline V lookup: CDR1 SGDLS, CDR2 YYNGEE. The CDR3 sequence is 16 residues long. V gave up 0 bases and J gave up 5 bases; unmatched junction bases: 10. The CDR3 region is CASSVDKGGGGETQYF. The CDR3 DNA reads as TGTGCCAGCAGCGTAGATAAAGGGGGCGGCGGGGAGACCCAGTACTTC.

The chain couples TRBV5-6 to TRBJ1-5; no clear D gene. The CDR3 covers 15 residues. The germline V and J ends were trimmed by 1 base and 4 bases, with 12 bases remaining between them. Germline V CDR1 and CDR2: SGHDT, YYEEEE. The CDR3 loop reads CASSLRDRENQPQHF. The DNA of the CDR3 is TGTGCCAGCAGCTTGCGTGACCGGGAGAATCAGCCCCAGCATTTT.

This chain's CDR3 is CASSKRQGPNTGELFF. In nucleotides, the CDR3 is TGTGCCAGCAGCAAAAGACAGGGGCCGAACACCGGGGAGCTGTTTTTT. V usage is TRBV7-9 and J usage is TRBJ2-2; 8 bases are a match to TRBD1. Germline V lookup: CDR1 SEHNR, CDR2 FQNEAQ (reference sequence). The length of the CDR3 is 16 residues. Germline trimming cut 5 bases from V and 0 bases from J; bases unmatched to any gene: 5.

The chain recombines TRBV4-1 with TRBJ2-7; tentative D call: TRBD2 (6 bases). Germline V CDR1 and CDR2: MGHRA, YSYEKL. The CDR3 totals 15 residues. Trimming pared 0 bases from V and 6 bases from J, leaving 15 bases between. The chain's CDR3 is CASSQEGSLEGEQYF. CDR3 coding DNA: TGCGCCAGCAGCCAAGAAGGTTCCCTGGAGGGCGAGCAGTACTTC.

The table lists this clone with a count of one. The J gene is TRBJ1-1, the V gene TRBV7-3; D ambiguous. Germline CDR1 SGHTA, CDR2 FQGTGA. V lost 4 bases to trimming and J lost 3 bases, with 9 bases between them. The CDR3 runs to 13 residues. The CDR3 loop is CASSSTRDTEAFF. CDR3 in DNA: TGTGCCAGCAGCTCTACGAGGGACACTGAAGCTTTCTTT.

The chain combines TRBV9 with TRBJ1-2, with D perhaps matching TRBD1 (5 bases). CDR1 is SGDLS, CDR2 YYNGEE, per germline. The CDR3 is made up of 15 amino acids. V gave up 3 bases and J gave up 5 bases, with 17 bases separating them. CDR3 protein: CASSARGGIGYGYTF. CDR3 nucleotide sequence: TGTGCCAGCAGCGCCCGCGGGGGGATTGGATATGGCTACACCTTC.